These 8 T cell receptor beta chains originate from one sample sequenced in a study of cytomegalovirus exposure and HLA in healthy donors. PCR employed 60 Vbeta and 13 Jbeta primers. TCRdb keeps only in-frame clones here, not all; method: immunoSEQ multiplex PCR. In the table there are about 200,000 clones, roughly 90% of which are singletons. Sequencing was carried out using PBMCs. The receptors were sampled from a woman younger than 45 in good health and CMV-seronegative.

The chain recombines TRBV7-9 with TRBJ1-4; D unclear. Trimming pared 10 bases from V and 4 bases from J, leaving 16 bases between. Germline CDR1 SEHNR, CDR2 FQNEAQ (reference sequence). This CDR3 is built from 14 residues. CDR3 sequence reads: CATEERADNEKLFF. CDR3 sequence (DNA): TGTGCCACCGAGGAGAGGGCGGATAATGAAAAACTGTTTTTT.

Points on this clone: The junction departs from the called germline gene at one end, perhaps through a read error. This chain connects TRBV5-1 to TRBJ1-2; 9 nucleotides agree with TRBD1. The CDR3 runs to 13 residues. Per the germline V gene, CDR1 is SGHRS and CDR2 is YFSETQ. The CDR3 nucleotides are TGCGCCAGCAGCTTGGAAGGGACAGGGAGAACCTCCTTC. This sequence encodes CASSLEGTGRTSF.

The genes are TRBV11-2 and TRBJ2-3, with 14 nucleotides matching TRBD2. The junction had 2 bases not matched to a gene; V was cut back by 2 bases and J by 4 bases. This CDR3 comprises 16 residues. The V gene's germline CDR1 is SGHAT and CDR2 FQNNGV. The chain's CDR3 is CASSLRTSGGPDTQYF. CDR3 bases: TGTGCCAGCAGCTTAAGGACTAGCGGGGGGCCAGATACGCAGTATTTT.

CDR3 in amino acids: CATSDLAGKNEQFF. The CDR3 bases are TGTGCCACCAGCGACCTAGCGGGGAAGAATGAGCAGTTCTTC. The chain couples TRBV15 to TRBJ2-1; 9 nucleotides match TRBD2. Germline V gene sequence: CDR1 LNHNV, CDR2 YYDKDF (reference sequence). V lost 5 bases, J lost 7 bases, and 6 bases stayed unmatched. The CDR3 extends over 14 amino acids.

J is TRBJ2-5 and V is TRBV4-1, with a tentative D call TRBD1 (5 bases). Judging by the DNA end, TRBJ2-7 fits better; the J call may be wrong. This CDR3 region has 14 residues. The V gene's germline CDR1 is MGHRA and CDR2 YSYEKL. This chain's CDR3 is CASSQEAGRYEQYF. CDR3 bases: TGCGCCAGCAGCCAAGAGGCAGGGCGCTACGAGCAGTACTTC.

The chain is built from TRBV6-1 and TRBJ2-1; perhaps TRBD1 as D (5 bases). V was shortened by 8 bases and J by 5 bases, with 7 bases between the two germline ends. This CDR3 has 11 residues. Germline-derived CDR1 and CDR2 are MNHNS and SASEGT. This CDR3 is CASYRNNEQFF. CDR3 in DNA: TGTGCCAGCTACAGGAACAATGAGCAGTTCTTC.

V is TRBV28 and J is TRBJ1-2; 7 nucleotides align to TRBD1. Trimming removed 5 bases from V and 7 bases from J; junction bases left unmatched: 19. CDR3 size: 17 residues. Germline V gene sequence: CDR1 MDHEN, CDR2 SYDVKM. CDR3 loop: CASSQMIQGPLASGYTF. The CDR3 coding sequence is TGTGCCAGCAGTCAGATGATACAGGGGCCCCTAGCCTCTGGCTACACCTTC.

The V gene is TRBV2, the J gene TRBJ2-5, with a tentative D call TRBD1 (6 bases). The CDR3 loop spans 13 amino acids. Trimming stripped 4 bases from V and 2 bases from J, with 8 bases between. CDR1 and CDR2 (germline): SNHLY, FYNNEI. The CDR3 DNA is TGTGCCAGCAGTGGGACAGCTCAAGAGACCCAGTACTTC. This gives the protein CASSGTAQETQYF.